This T cell receptor beta chain is drawn from a study of blood T cell repertoires in COVID-19 (dated by TCRdb to the early 2020s). Regarding the complete study: Samples covering the acute and convalescent phases of COVID-19 were provided by collaborators in the United States, Italy and Spain. The prospective study material was composed of cDNA or gDNA derived from T cells, B-cell-depleted T cells, or PBMCs. The dataset comprised deeply sampled blood TCRbeta repertoires from subjects exposed to, actively infected with, or recovered from COVID-19. The repertoires were released in a freely available public database intended as a resource for research on the immune response to SARS-CoV-2. The samples were drawn from the first 160 participants of the ongoing ImmuneRACE study and from roughly 1,300 subjects provided by 6 global collaborators. A de-identified subject ID, COVID-19 status, age in years and sex were almost always included in the sample metadata. Where available, HLA class I and class II types were obtained from metadata supplied by the sample provider rather than from assay-based typing. Results and caveats for the whole study, not just this receptor: Clinical and demographic metadata were provided uncurated, with the amount varying by source and participant.

CDR1 and CDR2, looked up from the germline V gene (reference sequence), are SGHKS and YYEKEE. The CDR3 contains 14 residues, cysteine and phenylalanine counted. Only the CDR3 part of the read is kept: 42 bases, read in frame from the first base. V loses 4 bases of germline sequence and J loses 2 bases, and the interval between the two ends is 12 bases. Remarks on this clone: No antigen is known for it. Nothing much larger sits one base from this clone, and base qualities are not available.

TCRbeta CDR3 regions were amplified from genomic DNA by means of the immunoSEQ Assay, a bias-controlled multiplex PCR. In the original analysis: Within the assay, amplification of reference gene primers was used to estimate how many nucleated cells each sample contained. To quantify the absolute abundance of each unique TCRbeta CDR3 rearrangement, sequence reads were collapsed and filtered. Productive Simpson clonality was computed per sample as the square root of Simpson's diversity index over productive rearrangements. The immuneACCESS repertoire file appears here via TCRdb, limited to in-frame rearrangements. These files lack a portion of the clones; in checked studies, under half of the deficit traces to unresolved V genes, and the cause of the others is not known. The V and J calls and clone size are taken from that table; D and trimming were inferred from the DNA. A total of roughly 150,000 clones appear in this sample, approximately 84% of them only once. The biggest ten clones account for 44% of the sample.

Collaborating institutions collected whole blood in K2EDTA tubes following their own protocols. For TCRbeta analysis, collaborator samples were shipped as frozen whole blood, as isolated PBMCs, or as DNA extracted from either sample type. The rearrangement combines TRBV5-5 with TRBJ1-2; the best D guess is TRBD1, with 5 bases matching. Sequencing used peripheral blood. This sequence originates from a human donor in a cohort sampled during active COVID-19. DNA sequence: TGTGCCAGCAGCGACTCCTGGACAAACTATGGCTACACCTTC. Translated, it gives CASSDSWTNYGYTF.